This T cell receptor beta chain is from a study of identical twins. Per germline, CDR1 SQVTM and CDR2 ANQGSEA. This CDR3 has 16 residues. Trimming pared 4 bases from V and 0 bases from J, leaving 17 bases between. This clonotype was counted a few times. TCRdb reprocessed the 5' RACE reads via MiXCR and lists one record per CDR3 protein. The sample yields 650,000 to 800,000 distinct CDR3 sequences, over 8.5% seen once. These same records also appear under a second study, on yellow fever vaccine responses in identical twins.

The V call is TRBV29-1, the J call TRBJ2-3; D possibly corresponds to TRBD2 (6 bases). The receptor comes from a woman aged 18-29 years in good health. The sequenced sample was PBMCs. The CDR3 DNA sequence: TGCAGCGTTGGGGGGGTGGTGGAAACTAGCACAGATACGCAGTATTTT. Amino acid sequence: CSVGGVVETSTDTQYF.